These 14 T cell receptor beta chains were sequenced from one sample in a study of cytomegalovirus exposure and HLA in healthy donors. Primers for the PCR totalled 60 Vbeta and 13 Jbeta. Some clones are missing from TCRdb's copy, which holds only in-frame ones; the method was immunoSEQ multiplex PCR. The sample carries about 97,000 clones, about 80% recorded once. Sequenced material: PBMCs. These receptors were taken from a male donor in good health and CMV-seropositive.

This chain links TRBV4-1 with TRBJ2-7; 8 bases map to TRBD1. The V gene end was trimmed by 1 base and the J gene end by 0 bases; junction bases not matched to a gene: 2. This CDR3 comprises 15 residues. CDR1 and CDR2 from the germline V gene are MGHRA and YSYEKL. CDR3 sequence: CASSQADRGSYEQYF. The CDR3 DNA is TGCGCCAGCAGCCAAGCAGACAGGGGCTCCTACGAGCAGTACTTC.

The chain carries TRBV6-5 and TRBJ2-6, with D possibly matching TRBD1 (5 bases). V gave up 5 bases and J gave up 4 bases, with 9 bases separating them. From germline, CDR1 is MNHEY and CDR2 SVGAGI. The CDR3 is 14 residues long. The CDR3 is CASSQGAGANVLTF. The CDR3 bases are TGTGCCAGCAGTCAGGGTGCGGGGGCCAACGTCCTGACTTTC.

The CDR3 DNA reads as TGTGCCAGCAGTGTGAGCTCCTATAATTCACCCCTCCACTTT. Amino acids: CASSVSSYNSPLHF. The J gene is TRBJ1-6, the V gene TRBV6-1; D is uncertain. There are 14 residues in the CDR3. Germline CDR1 MNHNS, CDR2 SASEGT. The V gene lost 4 bases and the J gene lost 0 bases, with 4 bases spanning the gap.

The chain combines TRBV19 with TRBJ1-5; 7 nucleotides match TRBD1. The CDR3 covers 16 residues. Germline V lookup: CDR1 LNHDA, CDR2 SQIVND (reference sequence). J gave up 4 bases and V 3 bases, and 9 bases lay outside the gene matches. The CDR3 region has the DNA TGTGCCAGTAGTATCCTTGTGGGCAGGGGGAATCAGCCCCAGCATTTT. Its protein is CASSILVGRGNQPQHF.

The CDR3 spells CASSRSSQQGNTEAFF. The CDR3 DNA reads as TGTGCCAGCAGCCGCTCCTCCCAACAGGGGAACACTGAAGCTTTCTTT. This sequence joins TRBV7-2 and TRBJ1-1, with a tentative D call TRBD1 (6 bases). Trimming pared 5 bases from V and 1 base from J, leaving 17 bases between. There are 16 residues in the CDR3. CDR1 SGHTA and CDR2 FQGNSA come from the germline V gene.

The rearrangement joins TRBV5-4 to TRBJ2-3; 11 positions agree with TRBD2. Trimming took 0 bases from V and 0 from J; bases not matched to a gene: 9. The length of the CDR3 is 19 residues. Germline loops: CDR1 SGHNT, CDR2 YYREEE (reference sequence). In DNA, the CDR3 is TGTGCCAGCAGCTTGGCTACTAGCGGGGGACTGATGAGCACAGATACGCAGTATTTT. Amino acid sequence: CASSLATSGGLMSTDTQYF.

The V call is TRBV11-2, the J call TRBJ1-4, with D maybe TRBD1 (5 bases). This CDR3 contains 15 residues. In germline, CDR1 is SGHAT, CDR2 FQNNGV. Trimming shortened V by 5 bases and J by 7 bases, and 17 bases separated the two germline ends. The CDR3 is CASSPLEGRGEKLFF. The CDR3 DNA reads as TGTGCCAGCAGCCCTCTGGAGGGGCGTGGTGAAAAACTGTTTTTT.

This chain connects TRBV19 to TRBJ1-5; 7 bases fit TRBD1. CDR1 is LNHDA and CDR2 is SQIVND in the germline V gene (reference sequence). The CDR3 consists of 15 residues. With 4 bases clipped from V and 4 bases from J, the junction kept 7 bases outside the gene matches. The CDR3 loop is CASSTQGVGNQPQHF. The CDR3 DNA follows: TGTGCCAGTAGTACCCAGGGGGTAGGGAATCAGCCCCAGCATTTT.

The chain employs TRBV30 and TRBJ1-5; no clear D. With 2 bases removed from V and 9 bases from J, the gap between germline ends came to 17 bases. Looked up from germline, CDR1 is GTSNPN and CDR2 is SVGIG (reference sequence). CDR3 length: 14 amino acids. The CDR3 nucleotides read TGTGCCTGGAGTTCTGTCCCCGTACGGGGGCCCCAGCATTTT. It specifies CAWSSVPVRGPQHF.

V gene TRBV27 combines with J gene TRBJ2-7; D perhaps matches TRBD1 (6 bases). Germline V gene lookup returns CDR1 MNHEY and CDR2 SMNVEV (reference sequence). The V and J ends lost 3 bases and 3 bases respectively, with 12 bases between them. The CDR3 totals 14 residues. The CDR3, as DNA: TGTGCCAGCAGTTTTCAGGGGAATCTCTACGAGCAGTACTTC. Protein sequence: CASSFQGNLYEQYF.

This clone was counted only a few times. DNA for the CDR3: TGTGCCAGCAGTGAGCGTCGGGGAAGGACTGAAGCTTTCTTT. It codes for CASSERRGRTEAFF. The V call is TRBV2, the J call TRBJ1-1; D not certain. The germline V and J ends were trimmed by 3 bases and 5 bases, with 13 bases remaining between them. CDR3 length: 14 amino acids. The germline gives CDR1 SNHLY, CDR2 FYNNEI.

This sequence joins TRBV30 and TRBJ2-2; 7 bases line up with TRBD1. V shed 4 bases, J shed 0 bases, and the junction held 11 bases outside the gene matches. Germline loops: CDR1 GTSNPN, CDR2 SVGIG (reference sequence). The CDR3 totals 17 residues. The CDR3 protein is CAWTPDRARANTGELFF. As DNA, the CDR3 is TGTGCCTGGACCCCCGACAGGGCTCGGGCGAACACCGGGGAGCTGTTTTTT.

The chain couples TRBV5-4 to TRBJ1-1; 11 nucleotides line up with TRBD1. This CDR3 has 14 residues. V shed 4 bases, J shed 5 bases, and the junction held 4 bases outside the gene matches. Per the germline V gene, CDR1 is SGHNT and CDR2 is YYREEE (reference sequence). The chain's CDR3 is CASSRGTGGTEAFF. The CDR3 nucleotides are TGTGCCAGCAGCCGCGGGACAGGGGGGACTGAAGCTTTCTTT.

The chain recombines TRBV5-1 with TRBJ2-7, with D unclear. Between the trimmed V and J ends, which lost 0 bases and 3 bases, there was a span of 7 bases. The CDR3 sequence is 13 residues long. Germline V gene sequence: CDR1 SGHRS, CDR2 YFSETQ. CDR3 nucleotides: TGCGCCAGCAGCTTGGAAGGCGGCTACGAGCAGTACTTC. It encodes CASSLEGGYEQYF.